One and the same sample provided the 18 T cell receptor beta chains below, sequenced in a study of regulatory T cells in long-lasting Graves disease. HTBI primers from iRepertoire and Arm-PCR of CDR3 regions yielded the TCR beta libraries. Via MiXCR, TCRdb re-called the multiplex PCR reads, giving one row per CDR3 protein. The data contain 550,000 or so distinct CDR3 sequences, approximately 12% of them seen just once; the ten biggest clones take up more than 8%. Time point specified: newly diagnosed GD, antithyroid drugs for less than 3 months. RNA from PBMCs was the source of the TCR library. These same data were also listed under a study on T cells in Graves' hyperthyroidism and ophthalmopathy.

Specimen: peripheral blood mononuclear cells (PBMCs), collected at new diagnosis, from a patient treated with antithyroid drugs. The receptor source for this set is a woman under 40 with Graves disease.

This clonotype came up many times. J is TRBJ2-2 and V is TRBV30; the D is unclear. The V gene lost 5 bases and the J gene lost 6 bases, with 22 bases spanning the gap. CDR3 length: 16 residues. Germline CDR1 GTSNPN, CDR2 SVGIG (reference sequence). The CDR3 region has the DNA TGTGCCTGGCCCCGATGGAACATTGGGCTTCCCGGGGAGCTGTTTTTT. The encoded protein is CAWPRWNIGLPGELFF.

This clonotype showed up just a few times. The V call is TRBV28, the J call TRBJ1-1; TRBD1 matches 8 bases. V was clipped by 8 bases and J by 3 bases; unmatched bases: 11. Germline loops: CDR1 MDHEN, CDR2 SYDVKM. The CDR3 covers 15 residues. DNA for the CDR3: TGTGCCAGCGAGGGCAGGGGGCATTTTGACACTGAAGCTTTCTTT. Translating it yields CASEGRGHFDTEAFF.

This clonotype has a count of ten or more. The rearrangement links TRBV29-1 to TRBJ2-1; possibly TRBD1 for D (5 bases). V was cut by 3 bases and J by 6 bases, with 15 bases left in between. Germline V lookup: CDR1 SQVTM, CDR2 ANQGSEA. This CDR3 is built from 14 residues. Here the CDR3 reads CSVEIPPRGNEQFF. The CDR3, as DNA: TGCAGCGTTGAGATCCCGCCAAGGGGCAATGAGCAGTTCTTC.

In its sample, this clonotype was seen a few times. This may be a read error: a much more frequent sequence differs by one nucleotide. V gene TRBV27 combines with J gene TRBJ2-7, with TRBD1 identical over 8 bases. The CDR3 length is 14 residues. Germline CDR1 and CDR2: MNHEY and SMNVEV (reference sequence). Trimming cost V 1 base and J 6 bases; bases outside gene matches: 5. The CDR3 DNA is TGTGCCAGCAGTTTATGGACAGGGACCGGCGAGCAGTACTTC. Translating it yields CASSLWTGTGEQYF.

This sequence joins TRBV7-8 and TRBJ2-7; 7 bases match TRBD1. Germline V gene data show CDR1 as SGHVS and CDR2 as FQNEAQ. The CDR3 has 17 residues. Trimming took 1 base from V and 4 from J; bases not matched to a gene: 13. CDR3 region: CASSLVGFRGKGYEQYF. The CDR3 coding sequence is TGTGCCAGCAGCTTAGTGGGTTTCAGGGGGAAAGGGTACGAGCAGTACTTC.

This clonotype was detected ten times or more. The CDR3 DNA reads as TGCGCCAGCAGTGAGTCGAGAGGGCACGAGCAGTACTTC. It yields the protein CASSESRGHEQYF. The rearrangement links TRBV10-1 to TRBJ2-7, with D possibly being TRBD2 (5 bases). Germline V gene sequence: CDR1 WNHNN, CDR2 SYGVQD (reference sequence). The V end lost 0 bases, the J end lost 5 bases, and 8 bases lay between the germline ends. The CDR3 has 13 amino acids.

There are many counts of this clonotype. The V gene is TRBV10-2, the J gene TRBJ1-6; no reliable D call. Trimming removed 2 bases at V and 14 bases at J, with 16 bases between. This CDR3 has 14 residues. Per germline, CDR1 WSHSY and CDR2 SAAADI. DNA for the CDR3: TGCGCCAGCAGTGAGGAGCACCTCACTTTGACCCTCCACTTT. Translation: CASSEEHLTLTLHF.

About this clonotype itself: A much larger clone differs from this one at a single base, so this may be a read error. The chain has TRBV9 and TRBJ2-2, with D unresolved. CDR3 size: 14 residues. The germline V gene has CDR1 SGDLS and CDR2 YYNGEE. The CDR3 DNA sequence: TGTGCCAGAAGCGCCCGATCCGACACCGGGGAGCTGTTTTTT. Its protein is CARSARSDTGELFF.

As to this clonotype: Being one base from a much bigger clone, this may be a read error. The V and J genes are TRBV12-3 or TRBV12-4 and TRBJ2-1, with D hard to call. CDR3 length: 10 residues. Trimming removed 3 bases at V and 6 bases at J, with 0 bases between. CDR3 amino acids: CASSFNEQFF. CDR3 sequence (DNA): TGTGCCAGCAGTTTCAATGAGCAGTTCTTC.

This clonotype was picked up many times. The rearrangement joins TRBV7-8 to TRBJ2-5; the match to TRBD1 covers 8 bases. The germline V gene has CDR1 SGHVS and CDR2 FQNEAQ. The CDR3 sequence is 16 residues long. Trimming cost V 5 bases and J 9 bases; bases outside gene matches: 17. CDR3 amino acids: CASSPHGGTGNSAQYF. CDR3 DNA sequence: TGTGCCAGCAGCCCTCATGGGGGGACAGGAAATTCGGCCCAGTACTTC. Together with reference TRBV7-8 and TRBJ2-5, the CDR3 gives the full variable domain: GAGVSQSPRYKVAKRGQDVALRCDPISGHVSLFWYQQALGQGPEFLTYFQNEAQLDKSGLPSDRFFAERPEGSVSTLKIQRTQQEDSAVYLCASSPHGGTGNSAQYFGPGTRLLVL.

A few counts support this clonotype. The chain couples TRBV3-1 to TRBJ1-1; D is perhaps TRBD1 (5 bases). CDR1 and CDR2 (germline): LGHDT, YNNKEL (reference sequence). CDR3 length: 14 residues. V was trimmed by 4 bases and J by 5 bases, leaving 14 bases between them. CDR3 residues: CASSPAGYGTEAFF. Written as DNA, the CDR3 is TGTGCCAGCAGCCCGGCAGGGTATGGGACTGAAGCTTTCTTT.

CDR3 nucleotides: TGTGCCAGCGTCTGTAGGGCTGGTTATGAGAACATTCAGTACTTC. This translates into CASVCRAGYENIQYF. The chain combines TRBV7-3 with TRBJ2-4; D gene uncertain. Germline CDR1 and CDR2: SGHTA and FQGTGA. V lost 8 bases and J lost 7, with 21 bases in between. The CDR3 runs to 15 residues.

A note on this clonotype: Since a much larger clone is just one base distant, this may be a read error. The V gene is TRBV6-2 or TRBV6-3, the J gene TRBJ1-2; the D is unclear. This CDR3 comprises 13 residues. Looked up from germline, CDR1 is MNHEY and CDR2 is SVGEGT. Written as DNA, the CDR3 is TGTTCCAGCCGGACTGGAGGGTTGTTTGGCTACACCTTC. Its protein is CSSRTGGLFGYTF.

This clonotype was seen a handful of times. The chain couples TRBV4-3 to TRBJ2-3, with D perhaps TRBD2 (6 bases). Per the germline V gene, CDR1 is LGHNA and CDR2 is YSLEER. CDR3 length: 17 residues. Trimming pared 2 bases from V and 2 bases from J, leaving 17 bases between. In DNA, the CDR3 is TGCGCCAGCAGCCAATCCGGTCCAGCGGGTTACACAGATACGCAGTATTTT. Translating gives CASSQSGPAGYTDTQYF.

This clonotype appeared many times. V gene TRBV4-1 combines with J gene TRBJ1-2; D unresolved. The CDR3 consists of 15 residues. CDR1 and CDR2 (germline): MGHRA, YSYEKL. Trimming left V 0 bases short and J 3 bases short, with 11 bases between. CDR3 in DNA: TGCGCCAGCAGCCAAGATAAATCGGTTTACTATGGCTACACCTTC. It is translated as CASSQDKSVYYGYTF.

Many counts were recorded for this clonotype. The genes are TRBV6-5 and TRBJ2-7, with D maybe TRBD1 (5 bases). The CDR3 runs 14 residues. V lost 2 bases to trimming and J lost 3 bases, with 11 bases between them. The germline V gene encodes CDR1 MNHEY and CDR2 SVGAGI. The CDR3 DNA is TGTGCCAGCAGTTACACTCCAGACAGCTACGAGCAGTACTTC. Translating it yields CASSYTPDSYEQYF.

V usage is TRBV4-3 and J usage is TRBJ2-3, with 7 bases lining up with TRBD2. Germline CDR1 LGHNA, CDR2 YSLEER. The length of the CDR3 is 15 residues. Trimming removed 5 bases from V and 6 bases from J; junction bases left unmatched: 11. In DNA, the CDR3 is TGCGCCAGCAGCACCCGGGGAGGGCCGATTGATACGCAGTATTTT. Amino acid sequence: CASSTRGGPIDTQYF.

This clonotype was found many times. This chain connects TRBV4-1 to TRBJ1-1, with D tentatively TRBD1 (6 bases). The CDR3 runs 16 residues. V was shortened by 3 bases and J by 3 bases, with 17 bases between the two germline ends. The germline CDR1 and CDR2 sequences are MGHRA and YSYEKL. The CDR3 reads CASSHLAQGLDTEAFF. The CDR3 DNA follows: TGCGCCAGCAGCCACCTCGCTCAGGGGTTGGACACTGAAGCTTTCTTT.